The text below deals with one T cell receptor beta chain. As yet, its antigen is unknown. The sample belongs to a study of blood T cells in healthy people across ages. Overall study results and limits: The donors' CMV status was not determined, possibly confounding changes in expanded clonotypes.

Trimming left V 1 base short and J 4 bases short, with 13 bases between. CDR1 and CDR2 (germline): MNHEY, SVGAGI. The CDR3 is 15 residues long. Next came a second PCR, run for about 7 to 12 cycles, which used a sample-barcoded 5' primer along with a J-beta primer mix. Each cDNA molecule was tagged by a template-switch adaptor that had 12 random nucleotides. TCRdb processed the 5' RACE reads anew with MiXCR; each CDR3 protein has one entry. The sample includes approximately 780,000 distinct CDR3 sequences, about 26% seen only once; the top ten take 3%. The data also belong to a second study, concerning T cells of mothers and their children. From that report: Samples were obtained from a few healthy Caucasian mothers and their six children. Overlap measured in related mother-child pairs was slightly, non-significantly higher than in unrelated pairs.

The sequence derives from a boy between 10 and 17 years old in good health. The chain recombines TRBV6-5 with TRBJ1-1, with a tentative D call TRBD1 (6 bases). The specimen sequenced was blood. The CDR3 sequence is CASSYLGGAGTEAFF. The CDR3 DNA reads TGTGCCAGCAGTTACTTGGGGGGCGCGGGCACTGAAGCTTTCTTT.